The next 6 T cell receptor beta chains were all read from a single sample in a study of identical twins. TCRdb itself ran the 5' RACE reads through MiXCR, one entry per CDR3 protein. Here the sample spans approximately 500,000 distinct CDR3 sequences, 24% being singletons. These data were likewise used in another study, on T cells expressing NK-cell markers.

The sequencing input was CD4+ T cells sorted from blood. These TCRs come from a woman under 30 in good health.

This clonotype was recorded a few times. V is TRBV5-1 and J is TRBJ1-1; 8 bases line up with TRBD1. The CDR3 extends over 15 amino acids. The junction had 7 bases not matched to a gene; V was cut back by 3 bases and J by 3 bases. Germline loops: CDR1 SGHRS, CDR2 YFSETQ. The CDR3: CASSSGQGFDTEAFF. The CDR3 coding sequence is TGCGCCAGCAGCTCCGGACAGGGATTCGACACTGAAGCTTTCTTT. The full variable domain, in which reference TRBV5-1 and TRBJ1-1 provide the parts outside the CDR3, is KAGVTQTPRYLIKTRGQQVTLSCSPISGHRSVSWYQQTPGQGLQFLFEYFSETQRNKGNFPGRFSGRQFSNSRSEMNVSTLELGDSALYLCASSSGQGFDTEAFFGQGTRLTVV.

This clonotype has more than one count but fewer than ten. The V gene is TRBV12-5, the J gene TRBJ2-1, with D possibly called TRBD1 or TRBD2 (5 bases each). V lost 6 bases and J lost 9, with 9 bases in between. The germline V gene has CDR1 LGHNT and CDR2 FRNRAP. CDR3 length: 11 amino acids. In DNA form, the CDR3 reads TGTGCTAGTGGGCCTGGGGGTGAGCAGTTCTTC. Translation: CASGPGGEQFF.

The chain couples TRBV10-3 to TRBJ2-2; D is ambiguous. There are 11 residues in the CDR3. V was cut by 2 bases and J by 6 bases, with 1 base left in between. CDR1 is ENHRY, CDR2 SYGVKD, per germline. The CDR3 protein is CAISEPGELFF. The CDR3 nucleotides are TGTGCCATCAGTGAGCCCGGGGAGCTGTTTTTT.

At least ten counts were recorded for this clonotype. The rearrangement joins TRBV7-9 to TRBJ2-5; TRBD2 aligns across 7 bases. The V and J ends lost 4 bases and 9 bases, in that order; junction bases with no gene match: 20. CDR1 is SEHNR, CDR2 FQNEAQ, per germline (reference sequence). The length of the CDR3 is 17 residues. CDR3 DNA sequence: TGTGCCAGCAGCTCCCGCCCAAAAAGGGACTACCGGAGGTCCCAGTACTTC. Amino acids: CASSSRPKRDYRRSQYF.

This clonotype was detected only a few times. The rearrangement uses TRBV20-1 and TRBJ2-3; a possible D gene is TRBD2 (6 bases). The CDR3 length is 14 residues. Trimming removed 5 bases at V and 3 bases at J, with 15 bases between. CDR1 is DFQATT, CDR2 SNEGSKA, per germline (reference sequence). DNA for the CDR3: TGCAGTGCTCACCGGGACTTCGCGACAGATACGCAGTATTTT. Protein: CSAHRDFATDTQYF.

This clonotype was seen only a few times. The chain is built from TRBV5-1 and TRBJ1-1; D gene uncertain. The CDR3 is made up of 17 amino acids. The germline CDR1 and CDR2 sequences are SGHRS and YFSETQ. Trimming took 3 bases from V and 3 from J, leaving 21 bases between them. Written as DNA, the CDR3 is TGCGCCAGCAGCTACAACTTAGTAGGCACCATGCACACTGAAGCTTTCTTT. It codes for CASSYNLVGTMHTEAFF.